The clone carrying this TCR beta chain was counted once. These data belong to a study of blood T cell repertoires in COVID-19. For the study at large: Both acute and convalescent COVID-19 samples were obtained from the United States, Italy and Spain. T cells, B-cell-depleted T cells, or PBMCs provided the cDNA or gDNA that served as material.

The CDR3 loop spans 12 amino acids. V shed 5 bases and J 11 bases; nucleotides not matched to a gene: 6. Germline V gene lookup returns CDR1 MNHEY and CDR2 SVGAGI. Donors in Cohort 3 counted as recovered after two negative PCRs, clearance, or symptom resolution. TCRdb keeps only in-frame clones here, not all; method: immunoSEQ multiplex PCR. In the table there are around 470,000 clones, about 92% of which are singletons. The chain carries TRBV6-5 and TRBJ1-5, with 7 bases matching TRBD1. The TCR comes from a man aged 18 to 29 who had recovered from COVID-19. Sample: PBMCs or T cells enriched from blood (not recorded which). The CDR3 is CASSTGDMAQHF. CDR3 nucleotide sequence: TGTGCCAGCAGTACAGGGGACATGGCCCAGCATTTT.